These 18 T cell receptor beta chains originate from one sample sequenced in a study of tumor-infiltrating lymphocytes in localized non-small cell lung cancer. Produced via immunoSEQ multiplex PCR; TCRdb's table is partial and in-frame only. The profile shows about 16,000 clones, roughly four fifths of them singletons. The specimen was lung tumor tissue. These receptors all come from a human donor with non-small cell lung cancer.

The chain is built from TRBV27 and TRBJ2-7; D is unresolved. V was pared by 10 bases and J by 7 bases, with 17 bases between. This CDR3 contains 12 residues. Looked up from germline, CDR1 is MNHEY and CDR2 is SMNVEV (reference sequence). The DNA for the CDR3 is TGTGCCACCCTCTATCGCGGACGAGAGCAGTACTTC. Its protein is CATLYRGREQYF.

This CDR3 reads CASSLEGGALRETQYF. The DNA of the CDR3 is TGCGCCAGCAGCTTGGAGGGGGGGGCGCTTCGAGAGACCCAGTACTTC. V gene TRBV5-1 combines with J gene TRBJ2-5; weak D call: TRBD2 (7 bases). The V gene lost 0 bases and the J gene lost 4 bases, with 16 bases spanning the gap. The CDR3 totals 16 residues. Germline loops: CDR1 SGHRS, CDR2 YFSETQ. Full variable domain (rest looked up from reference TRBV5-1 and TRBJ2-5): KAGVTQTPRYLIKTRGQQVTLSCSPISGHRSVSWYQQTPGQGLQFLFEYFSETQRNKGNFPGRFSGRQFSNSRSEMNVSTLELGDSALYLCASSLEGGALRETQYFGPGTRLLVL.

By proportion, this clone is medium-sized (0.01 to 0.1%). Other nucleotide sequences from this sample produce the same CDR3. The V and J genes are TRBV30 and TRBJ1-2; 7 nucleotides line up with TRBD1. Germline V CDR1 and CDR2: GTSNPN, SVGIG (reference sequence). V trimming: 5 bases; J trimming: 8 bases; junction bases outside the gene matches: 8. The CDR3 has 12 residues. CDR3: CAWDREFGGYTF. In DNA form, the CDR3 reads TGTGCCTGGGACAGGGAGTTTGGCGGCTACACCTTC.

The chain is built from TRBV11-2 and TRBJ2-2; a weak D match, TRBD2 (5 bases). V dropped 3 bases and J dropped 6 bases, with 11 bases sitting between them. Germline values: CDR1 SGHAT, CDR2 FQNNGV. The CDR3 is made up of 14 amino acids. The chain's CDR3 is CASSLAGGAGELFF. The CDR3 nucleotides read TGTGCCAGCAGCTTGGCAGGAGGCGCCGGGGAGCTGTTTTTT.

In this sample, this clone turned up a few times. The chain carries TRBV5-6 and TRBJ2-4; no clear D gene. In germline, CDR1 is SGHDT, CDR2 YYEEEE. Trimming cost V 0 bases and J 5 bases, with 9 bases left between them. CDR3 length: 14 residues. Here the CDR3 reads CASSLGSLENIQYF. The CDR3 nucleotides are TGTGCCAGCAGCTTGGGTTCCCTTGAAAACATTCAGTACTTC.

In its sample, this clone was seen a few times. V and J are TRBV18 and TRBJ2-1, with 9 nucleotides matching TRBD2. The germline gives CDR1 KGHSH, CDR2 LQKENI. V shed 2 bases, J shed 2 bases, and the junction held 7 bases outside the gene matches. CDR3 length: 17 amino acids. In DNA form, the CDR3 reads TGTGCCAGCTCACCATTGGCTAGCGGGACCGCCTACAATGAGCAGTTCTTC. Its translation: CASSPLASGTAYNEQFF.

This clone was seen just once. The chain links TRBV5-4 to TRBJ1-2; no clear D gene. Trimming pared 1 base from V and 1 base from J, leaving 8 bases between. There are 14 residues in the CDR3. CDR1 is SGHNT and CDR2 is YYREEE in the germline V gene (reference sequence). DNA for the CDR3: TGTGCCAGCAGCTTGTCTACAGATAACTATGGCTACACCTTC. It yields the protein CASSLSTDNYGYTF.

The rearrangement joins TRBV10-3 to TRBJ2-3; TRBD2 matches 11 bases. From germline, CDR1 is ENHRY and CDR2 SYGVKD. The CDR3 loop spans 16 amino acids. J was trimmed by 3 bases and V by 7 bases; bases with no gene match: 9. In DNA, the CDR3 is TGTGCCATCACGGCTAGCGGGGGGCAGTCGACAGATACGCAGTATTTT. Translating it yields CAITASGGQSTDTQYF.

This clone has only one observation. The V gene is TRBV28, the J gene TRBJ1-5; tentative D call: TRBD1 (5 bases). Germline CDR1 and CDR2: MDHEN and SYDVKM. The V and J ends lost 7 bases and 0 bases respectively, with 19 bases between them. CDR3 length: 17 amino acids. The CDR3 region has the DNA TGTGCCAGCACCCGACGCCGGACAACTTATAGCAATCAGCCCCAGCATTTT. It specifies CASTRRRTTYSNQPQHF.

The chain is built from TRBV5-4 and TRBJ2-7; 12 bases agree with TRBD1. This CDR3 has 16 amino acids. CDR1 is SGHNT, CDR2 YYREEE, per germline (reference sequence). The J segment lost 4 bases and the V segment lost 0 bases, leaving 5 bases of the junction unmatched. Written as DNA, the CDR3 is TGTGCCAGCAGCTTGGAGGGGGACAGGGGGCCTTACGAGCAGTACTTC. Its protein product is CASSLEGDRGPYEQYF.

The rearrangement links TRBV7-6 to TRBJ2-3; no firm D call. CDR1 and CDR2 from the germline V gene are SGHVS and FNYEAQ. Trimming removed 6 bases at V and 5 bases at J, with 12 bases between. This CDR3 is 13 amino acids long. In DNA, the CDR3 is TGTGCCAGCAGTCAAAGGTGGGGAGATACGCAGTATTTT. Residues: CASSQRWGDTQYF.

This rearrangement joins TRBV19 to TRBJ1-1; D not resolved. The CDR3 loop spans 13 amino acids. With 5 bases removed from V and 3 bases from J, the gap between germline ends came to 10 bases. Germline CDR1 and CDR2: LNHDA and SQIVND (reference sequence). CDR3 nucleotide sequence: TGTGCCAGTAGTGTCAAAGGTGACACTGAAGCTTTCTTT. It is translated as CASSVKGDTEAFF.

V usage is TRBV5-6 and J usage is TRBJ1-3; D unresolved. V lost 0 bases and J lost 8, with 12 bases in between. The CDR3 sequence is 14 residues long. Germline values: CDR1 SGHDT, CDR2 YYEEEE. Written as DNA, the CDR3 is TGTGCCAGCAGCTTGGACGGTCTTCGGGACACCATATATTTT. Its translation is CASSLDGLRDTIYF.

This clone was observed a few times. The chain joins TRBV6-5 to TRBJ1-2, with D hard to call. The germline CDR1 and CDR2 sequences are MNHEY and SVGAGI. The V end was cut by 6 bases, the J end by 0 bases, with 11 bases between. The CDR3 has 14 amino acids. The CDR3 protein is CASSSPTANYGYTF. Here the CDR3 DNA reads TGTGCCAGCAGCTCCCCGACGGCTAACTATGGCTACACCTTC.

The chain carries TRBV27 and TRBJ1-5, with TRBD1 matching over 10 bases. The CDR3 sequence is 16 residues long. Trimming cost V 4 bases and J 4 bases; bases outside gene matches: 7. CDR1 MNHEY and CDR2 SMNVEV come from the germline V gene (reference sequence). The CDR3 nucleotides are TGTGCCAGCAGTTCTCGGGGACAGGGGAGGAATCAGCCCCAGCATTTT. Its protein is CASSSRGQGRNQPQHF.

This CDR3 reads CASSLRWGRNQPQHF. DNA of the CDR3: TGTGCCAGCAGCTTGAGGTGGGGCCGCAATCAGCCCCAGCATTTT. V and J are TRBV5-6 and TRBJ1-5, with a possible D match to TRBD1 (5 bases). The CDR3 consists of 15 residues. CDR1 and CDR2 (germline): SGHDT, YYEEEE. Trimming took off 1 base at V and 2 bases at J, with 10 bases between the two ends.

The chain carries TRBV27 and TRBJ2-1; tentative D call: TRBD2 (5 bases). CDR1 is MNHEY and CDR2 is SMNVEV in the germline V gene (reference sequence). Trimming removed 8 bases at V and 0 bases at J, with 17 bases between. This CDR3 has 16 residues. The DNA for the CDR3 is TGTGCCAGCGGCCCCCTCGGACTGAGCTCCTACAATGAGCAGTTCTTC. Translation gives CASGPLGLSSYNEQFF.

The chain has TRBV28 and TRBJ1-1, with TRBD1 matching over 9 bases. Losses at the gene ends were 7 bases for V and 6 bases for J; bases not matched to a gene: 12. Germline-derived CDR1 and CDR2 are MDHEN and SYDVKM. The CDR3 is 15 residues long. In nucleotides, the CDR3 is TGTGCCAGCACACCAACCGGGACAGGGCGCTCTGAAGCTTTCTTT. It yields the protein CASTPTGTGRSEAFF.